These 2 T cell receptor beta chains were sequenced from one sample in a study of neurological immune-mediated disorders. TCRdb redid the calling of the 5' RACE reads with MiXCR, one entry per CDR3 protein. The sample shows around 15,000 distinct CDR3 sequences, about 10% of them seen only once. The sample was CD8+ T cells from blood. The receptors were sampled from a man between 50 and 59 years old in good health.

In this sample, this clonotype turned up many times. The CDR3 DNA reads TGTGCCAGCAGTTTCACACAGGGCCCCAAAAACATTCAGTACTTC. Protein product: CASSFTQGPKNIQYF. The chain joins TRBV28 to TRBJ2-4; D might be TRBD1 (6 bases). V gave up 3 bases and J gave up 2 bases, with 11 bases separating them. Germline CDR1 reads MDHEN; CDR2 reads SYDVKM. The CDR3 covers 15 residues. The full variable domain, in which reference TRBV28 and TRBJ2-4 provide the parts outside the CDR3, is DVKVTQSSRYLVKRTGEKVFLECVQDMDHENMFWYRQDPGLGLRLIYFSYDVKMKEKGDIPEGYSVSREKKERFSLILESASTNQTSMYLCASSFTQGPKNIQYFGAGTRLSVL.

The chain is built from TRBV19 and TRBJ1-1; no reliable D call. Germline V gives CDR1 LNHDA, CDR2 SQIVND (reference sequence). The CDR3 is 13 amino acids. Trimming left V 8 bases short and J 4 bases short, with 14 bases between. The CDR3 DNA reads as TGTGCCAGTGCTCTCTCTGGGGTCACTGAAGCTTTCTTT. Its translation is CASALSGVTEAFF.